This TCR beta chain was captured in a study of T cell changes during pregnancy in multiple sclerosis (dated by TCRdb to between 2018 and 2021). Concerning the study at large: Changes in the T cell repertoire over the course of pregnancy were examined in this study in women with multiple sclerosis.

This clone showed up just once. This receptor's antigen is unknown. There are no base qualities to consult, and no much larger clone falls within one base. Library preparation was by the immunoSEQ multiplex PCR assay. Drawn from immuneACCESS, this table holds only the in-frame rearrangements with V and J called that TCRdb kept. Clones are partly lost; checked studies trace under half to an unresolved V gene and leave the rest unexplained. This sample gives around 30,000 clones in total; about 92% of them show up just once. The top ten hold 0.43% of the sample. The sequencing here drew on CD4+ T cells from peripheral blood mononuclear cells, taken after pregnancy. The sequence came from a female donor with multiple sclerosis, enrolled in a pregnancy study.

The DNA sequence is as follows: TGTGCCAGCAGCTTAGCCGATGGGTCTATTCGCGGAGATACGCAGTATTTT. This encodes CASSLADGSIRGDTQYF. The chain links TRBV7-9 with TRBJ2-3; a confident D gene designation cannot be given. The junction shows trimming of 0 bases on V and 5 bases on J, plus 18 bases between the germline ends. Its CDR3 holds 17 amino acids, cysteine through phenylalanine. CDR3 DNA only is kept here, 51 bases in frame from base 1. CDR1 SEHNR and CDR2 FQNEAQ were looked up in the germline V gene (reference sequence). With the rest looked up from the reference TRBV7-9 and TRBJ2-3 genes rather than sequenced, the full variable domain is DTGVSQNPRHKITKRGQNVTFRCDPISEHNRLYWYRQTLGQGPEFLTYFQNEAQLEKSRLLSDRFSAERPKGSFSTLEIQRTEQGDSAMYLCASSLADGSIRGDTQYFGPGTRLTVL.